This TCR beta chain was recorded in a study of blood T cell repertoires in COVID-19. Study at large: The study drew acute and convalescent COVID-19 samples from the United States, Italy and Spain.

Measured with immunoSEQ multiplex PCR; TCRdb has only the in-frame clones, and not every one. This sample yields about 210,000 clones, of which 75% to 90% are seen a single time; about 1.3% belongs to the top ten. Participants, 18 to 89 years old, spanned around 25 US areas. Clinical histories supplied by participants themselves formed the basis of cohort assignment. Two negative PCRs, clearance, or symptom resolution had been documented for recovered Cohort 3 donors. The germline V and J ends were trimmed by 5 bases and 5 bases, with 12 bases remaining between them. The germline gives CDR1 GTSNPN, CDR2 SVGIG (reference sequence). The CDR3 has 12 amino acids.

This sequence joins TRBV30 and TRBJ1-1, with D possibly TRBD1 on 5 matching bases. The sequence was obtained from a man under 40 who had recovered from COVID-19. Sequenced material: PBMCs or T cells enriched from blood (not recorded which). CDR3 nucleotides: TGTGCCTGGGGTTTTGGGGGGACTGAAGCTTTCTTT. Translating it yields CAWGFGGTEAFF.